This entry lists 17 T cell receptor beta chains sequenced from one sample in a study of PD-1 blockade in classical Hodgkin lymphoma. Some clones are missing from TCRdb's copy, which holds only in-frame ones; the method was immunoSEQ multiplex PCR. The sample includes approximately 26,000 clones, 80% to 85% of them seen just once. After autologous stem cell transplantation all patients relapsed, and prior brentuximab vedotin exposure differed between cohorts. Sample: peripheral blood mononuclear cells (PBMCs), taken before the second cycle of nivolumab. The receptors were gathered from a human donor with classical Hodgkin lymphoma.

The V and J genes are TRBV7-7 and TRBJ2-5; possible D gene TRBD2, 5 bases. Trimming pared 1 base from V and 5 bases from J, leaving 17 bases between. CDR1 is SSHAT, CDR2 FNYEAQ, per germline (reference sequence). This CDR3 spans 16 amino acids. As DNA, the CDR3 is TGTGCCAGCAGCTTAGGCGGCGCGGGTAACTCTGAGACCCAGTACTTC. Its translation: CASSLGGAGNSETQYF.

The rearrangement uses TRBV21-1 and TRBJ1-2; the D call in the table, TRBD1, was not verified against the DNA. TRBV21-1 is listed as a pseudogene. This CDR3 comprises 16 residues. CDR3 nucleotides: TGTGCCAGCAGCAAAGTCAGGGCCGCAAAGGGGTCTGGCTACACCTTC. This translates into CASSKVRAAKGSGYTF.

V and J are TRBV25-1 and TRBJ2-3; D is uncertain. This CDR3 contains 13 residues. Germline V gene sequence: CDR1 MGHDK, CDR2 SYGVNS. Deletions cut 2 bases from V and 2 bases from J, with 5 bases between. The CDR3 loop is CASSERDTDTQYF. CDR3 coding DNA: TGTGCCAGCAGTGAAAGGGACACAGATACGCAGTATTTT. Full variable domain (rest looked up from reference TRBV25-1 and TRBJ2-3): EADIYQTPRYLVIGTGKKITLECSQTMGHDKMYWYQQDPGMELHLIHYSYGVNSTEKGDLSSESTVSRIRTEHFPLTLESARPSHTSQYLCASSERDTDTQYFGPGTRLTVL.

The chain is built from TRBV28 and TRBJ2-1; tentatively, D is TRBD2 (6 bases). Germline lookup yields CDR1 MDHEN and CDR2 SYDVKM. The V and J ends lost 5 bases and 10 bases respectively, with 9 bases between them. CDR3 length: 11 amino acids. The CDR3, as DNA: TGTGCCAGCAGTCCTCTAGCGGAGCAGTTCTTC. Translated, it gives CASSPLAEQFF.

The CDR3 reads CASISRGRGDEQYF. As DNA, the CDR3 is TGCGCCAGCATTTCGAGAGGGAGGGGCGACGAGCAGTACTTC. The chain links TRBV10-2 to TRBJ2-7, with 7 bases identical to TRBD2. The CDR3 extends over 14 amino acids. Germline-derived CDR1 and CDR2 are WSHSY and SAAADI. Germline trimming cut 7 bases from V and 5 bases from J; bases unmatched to any gene: 11.

The CDR3 nucleotides are TGTGCCAGCTCACCGACGATTTTCCCCCTAGCGGGAAACAATGAGCAGTTCTTC. Amino acids: CASSPTIFPLAGNNEQFF. The V gene is TRBV18, the J gene TRBJ2-1; 9 positions agree with TRBD2. Germline assignment: CDR1 KGHSH and CDR2 LQKENI. The CDR3 extends over 18 amino acids. V lost 3 bases and J lost 5; bases outside the gene matches: 14. The full variable domain, completed using reference TRBV18 and TRBJ2-1, is NAGVMQNPRHLVRRRGQEARLRCSPMKGHSHVYWYRQLPEEGLKFMVYLQKENIIDESGMPKERFSAEFPKEGPSILRIQQVVRGDSAAYFCASSPTIFPLAGNNEQFFGPGTRLTVL.

The chain is built from TRBV4-2 and TRBJ1-2; possible D gene TRBD1, 6 bases. This CDR3 spans 15 amino acids. Germline V gives CDR1 LGHNA, CDR2 YNFKEQ. V was cut by 1 base and J by 8 bases, with 17 bases left in between. CDR3 sequence: CASSQVAVTGRGYTF. Written as DNA, the CDR3 is TGTGCCAGCAGCCAAGTGGCGGTGACAGGTCGGGGCTACACCTTC.

J is TRBJ2-7 and V is TRBV10-1, with 11 positions matching TRBD2. The germline V gene has CDR1 WNHNN and CDR2 SYGVQD (reference sequence). This CDR3 is built from 17 residues. The J segment lost 5 bases and the V segment lost 0 bases, leaving 9 bases of the junction unmatched. The DNA for the CDR3 is TGCGCCAGCAGTGAGTCAACTAGCGGGAGTGTAGTACACGAGCAGTACTTC. This codes for CASSESTSGSVVHEQYF.

J is TRBJ2-2 and V is TRBV30, with TRBD1 matching over 8 bases. CDR3 length: 14 amino acids. Germline CDR1 GTSNPN, CDR2 SVGIG (reference sequence). Trimming removed 1 base from V and 6 bases from J; junction bases left unmatched: 4. The CDR3 sequence: CAWSAGQGPGELFF. The CDR3, as DNA: TGTGCCTGGAGTGCCGGACAGGGCCCCGGGGAGCTGTTTTTT.

This clone was recorded once. J is TRBJ2-5 and V is TRBV18; D not certain. There are 13 residues in the CDR3. Germline CDR1 and CDR2: KGHSH and LQKENI. Trimming left V 6 bases short and J 5 bases short, with 13 bases between. The chain's CDR3 is CASSQKLGETQYF. CDR3 nucleotide sequence: TGTGCCAGCTCGCAAAAACTCGGGGAGACCCAGTACTTC. Full variable domain (rest looked up from reference TRBV18 and TRBJ2-5): NAGVMQNPRHLVRRRGQEARLRCSPMKGHSHVYWYRQLPEEGLKFMVYLQKENIIDESGMPKERFSAEFPKEGPSILRIQQVVRGDSAAYFCASSQKLGETQYFGPGTRLLVL.

A single count supports this clone. The gene calls are TRBV6-1 and TRBJ2-3; D is perhaps TRBD1 (5 bases). Trimming cost V 7 bases and J 2 bases, with 10 bases left between them. Germline V gives CDR1 MNHNS, CDR2 SASEGT. There are 13 residues in the CDR3. The CDR3 bases are TGTGCCAGCACTCTACAGGACACAGATACGCAGTATTTT. Translating it yields CASTLQDTDTQYF.

The chain has TRBV2 and TRBJ2-3, with a possible D match to TRBD2 (6 bases). The CDR3 is made up of 14 amino acids. Trimming took off 6 bases at V and 1 base at J, with 11 bases between the two ends. Germline V gives CDR1 SNHLY, CDR2 FYNNEI. As DNA, the CDR3 is TGTGCCAGCAGCCGGGAGTGGGGCACAGATACGCAGTATTTT. Translated: CASSREWGTDTQYF.

The V and J genes are TRBV25-1 and TRBJ2-3; no reliable D call. Trimming took off 6 bases at V and 6 bases at J, with 7 bases between the two ends. This CDR3 is 11 amino acids long. The germline CDR1 and CDR2 sequences are MGHDK and SYGVNS. CDR3: CASSPRDTQYF. The CDR3 coding sequence is TGTGCCAGCAGCCCCAGGGATACGCAGTATTTT. The full variable domain, with the rest looked up from reference TRBV25-1 and TRBJ2-3, is EADIYQTPRYLVIGTGKKITLECSQTMGHDKMYWYQQDPGMELHLIHYSYGVNSTEKGDLSSESTVSRIRTEHFPLTLESARPSHTSQYLCASSPRDTQYFGPGTRLTVL.

The rearrangement links TRBV19 to TRBJ2-3; TRBD1 agrees at 9 bases. This CDR3 spans 17 amino acids. Germline-derived CDR1 and CDR2 are LNHDA and SQIVND (reference sequence). Losses at the gene ends were 4 bases for V and 2 bases for J; bases not matched to a gene: 10. The CDR3, as DNA: TGTGCCAGTAGTAAAGAAGGACAGGGGACCTCCACAGATACGCAGTATTTT. The encoded protein is CASSKEGQGTSTDTQYF.

The rearrangement links TRBV7-3 to TRBJ2-3, with 7 bases aligning to TRBD1. Germline values: CDR1 SGHTA, CDR2 FQGTGA. The ends lost 5 bases at V and 0 bases at J; junction bases unmatched: 5. CDR3 length: 15 residues. The CDR3 sequence: CASSLGDSSTDTQYF. In DNA, the CDR3 is TGTGCCAGCAGCCTCGGGGACAGCAGCACAGATACGCAGTATTTT.

The V and J genes are TRBV19 and TRBJ1-5; possibly TRBD1 for D (5 bases). Germline loops: CDR1 LNHDA, CDR2 SQIVND (reference sequence). This CDR3 contains 14 residues. V gave up 5 bases and J gave up 3 bases, with 11 bases separating them. Written as DNA, the CDR3 is TGTGCCAGTAGTTGGGGACGGATCAATCAGCCCCAGCATTTT. Translation gives CASSWGRINQPQHF.

Regarding this clone: A junction end diverges from the germline sequence, so it may reflect a read error. At the DNA level, this CDR3 is encoded by other sequences in the same sample as well. The chain has TRBV18 and TRBJ2-5; D is undetermined. Per the germline V gene, CDR1 is KGHSH and CDR2 is LQKENI. The CDR3 is 15 amino acids. This CDR3 is CASSPIRTSQETQYF. The DNA for the CDR3 is TGTGCCAGCTCACCAATCCGGACCTCCCAAGAAACCCAGTACTTC.